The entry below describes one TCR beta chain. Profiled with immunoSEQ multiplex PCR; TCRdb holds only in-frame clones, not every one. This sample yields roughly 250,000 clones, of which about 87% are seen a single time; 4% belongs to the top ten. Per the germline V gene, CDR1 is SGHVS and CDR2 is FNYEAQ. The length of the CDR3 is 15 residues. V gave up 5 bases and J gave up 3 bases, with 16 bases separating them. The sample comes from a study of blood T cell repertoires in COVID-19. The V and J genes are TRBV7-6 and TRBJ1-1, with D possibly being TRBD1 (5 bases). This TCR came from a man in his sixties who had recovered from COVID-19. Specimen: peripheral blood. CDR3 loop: CASSTREGLYTEAFF. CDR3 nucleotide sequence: TGTGCCAGCAGCACCCGGGAGGGGCTGTACACTGAAGCTTTCTTT. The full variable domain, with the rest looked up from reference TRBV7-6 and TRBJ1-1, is GAGVSQSPRYKVTKRGQDVALRCDPISGHVSLYWYRQALGQGPEFLTYFNYEAQQDKSGLPNDRFSAERPEGSISTLTIQRTEQRDSAMYRCASSTREGLYTEAFFGQGTRLTVV.